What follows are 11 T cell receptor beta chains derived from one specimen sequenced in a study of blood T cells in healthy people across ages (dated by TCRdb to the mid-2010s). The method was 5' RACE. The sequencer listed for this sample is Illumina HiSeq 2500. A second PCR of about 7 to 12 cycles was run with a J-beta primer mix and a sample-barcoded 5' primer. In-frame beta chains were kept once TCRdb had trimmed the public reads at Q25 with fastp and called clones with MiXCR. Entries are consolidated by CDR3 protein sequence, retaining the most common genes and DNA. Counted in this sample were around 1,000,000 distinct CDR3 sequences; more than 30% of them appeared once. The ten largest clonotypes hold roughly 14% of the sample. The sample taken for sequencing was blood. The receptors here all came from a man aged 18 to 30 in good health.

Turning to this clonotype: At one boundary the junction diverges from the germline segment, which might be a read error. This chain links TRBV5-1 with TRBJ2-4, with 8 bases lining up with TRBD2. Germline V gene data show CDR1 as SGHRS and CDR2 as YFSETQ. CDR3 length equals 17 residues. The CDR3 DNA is TGCGTCAGCAGCTTGAGTAGCGGGGAACCTTTTAAAAACATTCAGTACTTC. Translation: CVSSLSSGEPFKNIQYF.

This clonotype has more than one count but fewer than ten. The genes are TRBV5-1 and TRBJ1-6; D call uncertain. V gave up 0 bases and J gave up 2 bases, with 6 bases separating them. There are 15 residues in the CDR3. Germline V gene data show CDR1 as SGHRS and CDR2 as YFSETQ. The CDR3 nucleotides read TGCGCCAGCAGCTTGGAGGTCGCCTATAATTCACCCCTCCACTTT. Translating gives CASSLEVAYNSPLHF.

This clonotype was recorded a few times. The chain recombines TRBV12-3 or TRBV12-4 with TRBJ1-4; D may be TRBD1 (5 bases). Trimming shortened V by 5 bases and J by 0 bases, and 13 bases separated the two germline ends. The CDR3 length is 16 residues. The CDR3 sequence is CASSPRDRTTNEKLFF. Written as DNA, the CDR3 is TGTGCCAGCAGTCCAAGGGACCGCACAACTAATGAAAAACTGTTTTTT.

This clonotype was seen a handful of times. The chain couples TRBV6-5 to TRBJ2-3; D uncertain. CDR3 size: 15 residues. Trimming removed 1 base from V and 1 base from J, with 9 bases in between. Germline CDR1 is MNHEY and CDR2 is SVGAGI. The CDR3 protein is CASSYFGVGTDTQYF. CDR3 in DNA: TGTGCCAGCAGTTACTTTGGAGTGGGCACAGATACGCAGTATTTT.

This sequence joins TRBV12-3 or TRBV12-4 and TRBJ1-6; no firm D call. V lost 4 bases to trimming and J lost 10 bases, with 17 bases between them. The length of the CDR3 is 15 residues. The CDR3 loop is CASSSAIQTRSPLHF. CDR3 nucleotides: TGTGCCAGCAGTTCCGCCATACAGACGAGGTCACCCCTCCACTTT.

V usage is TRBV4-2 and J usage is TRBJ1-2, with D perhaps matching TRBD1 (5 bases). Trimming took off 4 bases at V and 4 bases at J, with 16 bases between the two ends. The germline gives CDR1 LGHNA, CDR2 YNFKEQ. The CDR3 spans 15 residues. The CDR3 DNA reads TGTGCCAGCAGCCGACCCAGCGGGGACGTCTATGGCTACACCTTC. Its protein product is CASSRPSGDVYGYTF.

CDR3 sequence reads: CASSLKHPGEKLFF. CDR3 sequence (DNA): TGTGCCAGCAGTTTAAAACACCCTGGTGAAAAACTGTTTTTT. V is TRBV12-3 or TRBV12-4 and J is TRBJ1-4; D is ambiguous. The CDR3 loop spans 14 amino acids. Trimming left V 2 bases short and J 7 bases short, with 11 bases between.

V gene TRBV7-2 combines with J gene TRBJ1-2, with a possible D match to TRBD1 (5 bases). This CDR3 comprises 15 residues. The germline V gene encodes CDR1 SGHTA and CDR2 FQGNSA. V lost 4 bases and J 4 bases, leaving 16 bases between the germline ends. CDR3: CASSSAGTEGYGYTF. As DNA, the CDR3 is TGTGCCAGCAGCTCCGCCGGGACGGAAGGCTATGGCTACACCTTC. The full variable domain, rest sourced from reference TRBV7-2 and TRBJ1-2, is GAGVSQSPSNKVTEKGKDVELRCDPISGHTALYWYRQSLGQGLEFLIYFQGNSAPDKSGLPSDRFSAERTGGSVSTLTIQRTQQEDSAVYLCASSSAGTEGYGYTFGSGTRLTVV.

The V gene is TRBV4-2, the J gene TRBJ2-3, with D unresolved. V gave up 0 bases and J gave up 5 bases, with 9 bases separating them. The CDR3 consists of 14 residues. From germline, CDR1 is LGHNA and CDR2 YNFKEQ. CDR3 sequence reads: CASSQELLGDTQYF. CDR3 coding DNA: TGTGCCAGCAGCCAAGAACTATTGGGAGATACGCAGTATTTT.

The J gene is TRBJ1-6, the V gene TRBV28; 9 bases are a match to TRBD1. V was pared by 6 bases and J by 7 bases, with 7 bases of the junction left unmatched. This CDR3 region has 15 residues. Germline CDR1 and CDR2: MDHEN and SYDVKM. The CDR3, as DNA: TGTGCCAGCAGCTACGTCGGACAGGGGAATTCACCCCTCCACTTT. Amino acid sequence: CASSYVGQGNSPLHF.

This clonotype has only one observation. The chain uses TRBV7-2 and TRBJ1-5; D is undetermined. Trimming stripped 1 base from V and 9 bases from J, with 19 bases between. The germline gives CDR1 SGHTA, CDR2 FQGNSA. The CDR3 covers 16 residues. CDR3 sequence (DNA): TGTGCCAGCAGCTTAGTGGGCCTGGAGGCCCAAGGGCCCCAGCATTTT. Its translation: CASSLVGLEAQGPQHF.